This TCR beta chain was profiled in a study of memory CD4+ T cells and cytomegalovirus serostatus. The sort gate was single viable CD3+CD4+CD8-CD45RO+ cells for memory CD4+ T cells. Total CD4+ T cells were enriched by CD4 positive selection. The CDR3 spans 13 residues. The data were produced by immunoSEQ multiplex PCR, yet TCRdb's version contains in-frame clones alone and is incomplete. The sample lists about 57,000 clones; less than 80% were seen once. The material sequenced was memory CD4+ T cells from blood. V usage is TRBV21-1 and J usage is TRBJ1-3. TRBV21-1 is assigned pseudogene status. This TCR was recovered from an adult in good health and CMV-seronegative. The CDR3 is CASSKAGSNTIYF. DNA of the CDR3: TGTGCCAGCAGCAAAGCGGGGTCGAACACCATATATTTT.